Below, one T cell receptor beta chain is given with its context. These data are taken from a study of Ad26.COV2.S vaccination and SARS-CoV-2 variants. The table came from immunoSEQ multiplex PCR; TCRdb's copy has only in-frame clones and leaves some out. The sample includes about 140,000 clones, 70% to 90% seen only once; the top ten take approximately 5%. Sequences were derived from peripheral blood, sampled after recovery from COVID-19. This receptor was identified in a human donor who had recovered from COVID-19.

The chain's CDR3 is CASKKQGPQPQHF. CDR3 in DNA: TGTGCCAGCAAGAAACAGGGGCCTCAGCCCCAGCATTTT. The chain combines TRBV6-5 with TRBJ1-5; 7 bases are a match to TRBD1. Germline V lookup: CDR1 MNHEY, CDR2 SVGAGI. CDR3 length: 13 residues. V trimming: 7 bases; J trimming: 6 bases; junction bases outside the gene matches: 6.